The rows below give T cell receptor beta chains drawn from one sample of a study of cytomegalovirus exposure and HLA in healthy donors. Sequencing was performed with immunoSEQ multiplex PCR; in TCRdb, only in-frame clones are kept and a portion is missing. Of over 85,000 clones listed, less than 95% are singletons. The sequencing sample was made of PBMCs. These receptor sequences come from a woman aged 18-35 years in good health and CMV-seronegative. Each CDR3 is given with its conserved first and last residue. The D gene is left open where the match is weak. A clone size is listed for some rows: how often the clone was seen (once, few, many), or a class if it is expanded.

abundance	d_gene	v_gene	j_gene	CDR3nt	CDR3aa
-	-	TRBV7-9	TRBJ1-1	TGTGCCAGCAGCTTTGGTCCGGGGTTGAACACTGAAGCTTTCTTT	CASSFGPGLNTEAFF
-	-	TRBV30	TRBJ1-1	TGTGCCTGGAGCCAGGGAGGGGGCACTGAAGCTTTCTTT	CAWSQGGGTEAFF
once	-	TRBV5-1	TRBJ2-3	TGCGCCAGCAGCTTGGGGCTTACCACCGGAGCAGATACGCAGTATTTT	CASSLGLTTGADTQYF
-	-	TRBV6-5	TRBJ2-7	TGTGCCAGCAGTTCCCCTTCCTACGAGCAGTACTTC	CASSSPSYEQYF
-	TRBD2	TRBV6-1	TRBJ2-7	TGTGCCAGCAGTGAAGAAATTAGCGGGGGGTACGAGCAGTACTTC	CASSEEISGGYEQYF
-	-	TRBV5-1	TRBJ1-2	TGCGCCAGCAGCTTGGGACATACCATAGTCCATGGCTACACCTTC	CASSLGHTIVHGYTF
-	TRBD2	TRBV5-6	TRBJ2-5	TGTGCCAGCAGCTTGCTTAGCGGGAGACTAGAGACCCAGTACTTC	CASSLLSGRLETQYF
once	-	TRBV6-5	TRBJ1-2	TGTGCCAGCAATCCGATCTACGGGGAGAACTATGGCTACACCTTC	CASNPIYGENYGYTF
-	-	TRBV28	TRBJ1-2	TGTGCCAGCAGTCCGACAGGTCGGGACTATGGCTACACCTTC	CASSPTGRDYGYTF
-	TRBD2	TRBV30	TRBJ2-2	TGTGCCTGGGCCAAAGGGACTAGCCCCGGGGAGCTGTTTTTT	CAWAKGTSPGELFF
-	TRBD1	TRBV28	TRBJ2-7	TGTGCCAGCAGACCCGGGACAGGGGGTTCCTACGAGCAGTACTTC	CASRPGTGGSYEQYF
-	-	TRBV12-2	TRBJ1-5	TGTGCAAGTCGCTCCCCTAACCTCTATCAGCCCCAGCATTTT	CASRSPNLYQPQHF
-	-	TRBV5-8	TRBJ1-1	TGTGCCAGCAGCTTCCTAGCCGGGAACACTGAAGCTTTCTTT	CASSFLAGNTEAFF
few	TRBD1	TRBV7-2	TRBJ1-6	TGTGCCAGCAGCCTCGGGACAGAAAGCTCACCCCTCCACTTT	CASSLGTESSPLHF
-	-	TRBV4-3	TRBJ2-5	TGCGCCAGCAGCCAAGATTTGGTAGCCGGGGAGACCCAGTACTTC	CASSQDLVAGETQYF
-	-	TRBV4-1	TRBJ1-2	TGCGCCAGCAGCCCCAATGAGGGGGTTTGGTATGGCTACACCTTC	CASSPNEGVWYGYTF
-	-	TRBV4-1	TRBJ1-3	TGCGCCAGCAGCCAGCGTTACAGGGAAGGCCCGAACACCATATATTTT	CASSQRYREGPNTIYF
once	TRBD2	TRBV2	TRBJ2-7	TGTGCCACCCGGGGGGACGGAGTCGAGCAGTACTTC	CATRGDGVEQYF
-	-	TRBV29-1	TRBJ2-1	TGCAGCGTTGTGACGGGGTTGCTTTACAATGAGCAGTTCTTC	CSVVTGLLYNEQFF
-	-	TRBV27	TRBJ1-4	TGTGCCAGCAGTTTCGGGGGGATCAATGAAAAACTGTTTTTT	CASSFGGINEKLFF
-	-	TRBV6-1	TRBJ1-6	TGTGCCAGCAGTGAAAATTTAGGGGCCTACTATAATTCACCCCTCCACTTT	CASSENLGAYYNSPLHF